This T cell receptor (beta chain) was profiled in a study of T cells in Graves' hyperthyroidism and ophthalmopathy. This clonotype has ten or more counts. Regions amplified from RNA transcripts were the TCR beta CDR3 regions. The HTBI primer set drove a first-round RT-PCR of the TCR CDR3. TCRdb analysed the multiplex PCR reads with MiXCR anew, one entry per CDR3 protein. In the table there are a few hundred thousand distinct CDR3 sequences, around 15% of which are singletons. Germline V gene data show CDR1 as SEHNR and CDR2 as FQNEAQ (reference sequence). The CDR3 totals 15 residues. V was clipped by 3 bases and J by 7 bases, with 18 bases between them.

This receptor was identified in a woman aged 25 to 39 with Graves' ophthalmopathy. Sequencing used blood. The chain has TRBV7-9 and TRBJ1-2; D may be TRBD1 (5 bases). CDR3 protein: CASSFPGPPGSGYTF. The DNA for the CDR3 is TGTGCCAGCAGCTTTCCGGGACCCCCCGGGAGTGGCTACACCTTC. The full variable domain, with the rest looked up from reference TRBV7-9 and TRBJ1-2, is DTGVSQNPRHKITKRGQNVTFRCDPISEHNRLYWYRQTLGQGPEFLTYFQNEAQLEKSRLLSDRFSAERPKGSFSTLEIQRTEQGDSAMYLCASSFPGPPGSGYTFGSGTRLTVV.